This note documents a single T cell receptor (beta chain) sequence. Its antigen is undetermined. The data were taken from a study of STAT5B mutations in CD4+ large granular lymphocyte leukemia. Notes on the study in general: 8/27 top patient clones versus 2/35 control clones were TRBV06-family. Without putative leukemic clones, patient CD4-sorted repertoires remained more clonal than healthy CD4+ repertoires. Without HLA matching, higher CD4+ than CD8+ T-LGLL clonality could reflect small sample size.

Authors' methods: A productive frequency of 2.59 x 10-5 was the lowest detectable. Only in-frame clones appear in the TCRdb table, and some are missing; sequencing was by immunoSEQ multiplex PCR. The V and J calls and clone size are taken from that table; D and trimming were inferred from the DNA. This table holds about 31,000 clones, less than 80% found once. In germline, CDR1 is SGHNT, CDR2 YENEEA. The CDR3 covers 14 residues. The V gene lost 5 bases and the J gene lost 6 bases, with 15 bases spanning the gap. The genes are TRBV11-3 and TRBJ2-3, with a possible D match to TRBD1 (6 bases). This sequence originates from a human donor in good health. The specimen was CD4+ T cells from blood buffy coats. The chain's CDR3 is CASSPSGTSDTQYF. CDR3 bases: TGTGCCAGCAGCCCGTCGGGGACAAGCGATACGCAGTATTTT.